This T cell receptor beta chain was identified in a study of blood T cell repertoires in COVID-19. This clone has a handful of counts. From germline, CDR1 is SNHLY and CDR2 FYNNEI. Losses at the gene ends were 8 bases for V and 5 bases for J; bases not matched to a gene: 8. The CDR3 runs 14 residues. Profiled with immunoSEQ multiplex PCR; TCRdb holds only in-frame clones, not every one. Counted here are around 170,000 clones, roughly 77% occurring once; the ten biggest clones make up 6% to 7.5%. The sequence derives from a man aged 70-80 years with active or convalescent COVID-19. This sequence joins TRBV2 and TRBJ1-4; TRBD1 aligns across 7 bases. The sample consisted of peripheral blood. For the CDR3, the DNA is TGTGCCAGCCATCTAGGGGGCAGGAATGAAAAACTGTTTTTT. This translates into CASHLGGRNEKLFF.